This TCR beta chain appears in the sequencing data of a study of T-cell reconstitution after alpha-beta-depleted transplantation in children. Germline CDR1 DFQATT, CDR2 SNEGSKA (reference sequence). V lost 7 bases and J 5 bases, leaving 16 bases between the germline ends. The CDR3 totals 13 residues. TCRbeta library preparation incorporated unique molecular identifiers. Using its own MiXCR run on the PCR reads, TCRdb lists one record per CDR3 protein. Among about 980,000 distinct CDR3 sequences listed, about 29% were seen once. This TCR was recovered from a boy in the first two years of life who had a stem cell transplant for SCID, so the T cells may come from the graft donor. J is TRBJ2-3 and V is TRBV20-1; maybe TRBD2 (5 bases). This material consisted of PBMCs, mostly from graft donor cells, taken 360 days after TCRalphabeta/CD19-depleted stem cell transplant. The CDR3 region has the DNA TGCAGTGTACGGCAGCGGATTCGAGATACGCAGTATTTT. Its protein product is CSVRQRIRDTQYF.